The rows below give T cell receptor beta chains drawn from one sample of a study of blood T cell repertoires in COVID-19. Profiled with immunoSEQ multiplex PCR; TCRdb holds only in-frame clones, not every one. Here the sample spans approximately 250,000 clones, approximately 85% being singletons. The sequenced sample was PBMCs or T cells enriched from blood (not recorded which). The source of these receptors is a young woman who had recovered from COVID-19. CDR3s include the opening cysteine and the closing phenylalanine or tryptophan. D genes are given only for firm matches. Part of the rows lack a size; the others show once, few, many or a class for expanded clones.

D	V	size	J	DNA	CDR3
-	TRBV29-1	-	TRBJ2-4	TGCAGCGTAACGACGGACAGATCCAAAAACATTCAGTACTTC	CSVTTDRSKNIQYF
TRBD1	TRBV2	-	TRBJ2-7	TGTGCCAACATTTACCGGGACAGGGGTTCGTGGGAGCAGTACTTC	CANIYRDRGSWEQYF
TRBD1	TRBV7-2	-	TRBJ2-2	TGTGCCAGCAGTCAACAGGGGGCAGGAACCGGGGAGCTGTTTTTT	CASSQQGAGTGELFF
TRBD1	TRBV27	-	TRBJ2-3	TGTGCCAGCAGTTTAAACCCCAGGGGGGATACGCAGTATTTT	CASSLNPRGDTQYF
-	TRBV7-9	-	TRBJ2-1	TGTGCCAGCAGCTTAGCGCGTCGCAGGGTTTATGAGCAGTTCTTC	CASSLARRRVYEQFF
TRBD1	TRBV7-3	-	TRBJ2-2	TGTGCCAGCAGACCCTCGGGACAGGGGGGCACCGGGGAGCTGTTTTTT	CASRPSGQGGTGELFF
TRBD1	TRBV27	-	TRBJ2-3	TGTGCCAGCAGCCCGACAGGGTTCCTCACAGATACGCAGTATTTT	CASSPTGFLTDTQYF
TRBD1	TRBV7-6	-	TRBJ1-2	TGTGCCAGCAGCTTAGAGCCGCCCGGGACAGGGGCGGTCTATGGCTACACCTTC	CASSLEPPGTGAVYGYTF
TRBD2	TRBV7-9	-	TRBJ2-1	TGTGCCAGCAGCCGAGGACTAGCGGGAGCTAGTGAGCAGTTCTTC	CASSRGLAGASEQFF
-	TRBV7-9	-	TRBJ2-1	TGTGCCAGCTGCAAAGTAGGGGTCGGCTTGAATGAGCAGTTCTTC	CASCKVGVGLNEQFF
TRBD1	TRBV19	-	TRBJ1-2	TGTGCCAGTAGTGCCCGGACAGGGAACTATGGCTACACCTTC	CASSARTGNYGYTF
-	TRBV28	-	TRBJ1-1	TGTGCCAGCAGCCTCCTACCAGAAACAGGGAACACTGAAGCTTTCTTT	CASSLLPETGNTEAFF
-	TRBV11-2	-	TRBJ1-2	TGTGCCAGCAGCCCCGGGGGTGGGTTCGGCTACACCTTC	CASSPGGGFGYTF
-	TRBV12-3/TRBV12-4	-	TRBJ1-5	TGTGCCAGCAGTTCCTTTTTTCAGCCCCAGCATTTT	CASSSFFQPQHF
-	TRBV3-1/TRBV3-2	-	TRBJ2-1	TGTGCCAGCAGCCAAGAGGGGCCTTGGCAGAACAATGAGCAGTTCTTC	CASSQEGPWQNNEQFF
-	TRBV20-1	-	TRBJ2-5	TGCAGTGCTACCGGAGAGACCCAGTACTTC	CSATGETQYF
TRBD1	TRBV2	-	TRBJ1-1	TGTGCCAGCAGTCTTCCTGGGGGACAGGGGGCGTCGAACACTGAAGCTTTCTTT	CASSLPGGQGASNTEAFF
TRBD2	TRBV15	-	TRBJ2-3	TGTGCCACCAGCCGTCAAGGGACTAGCGGGGGGACTAGCACAGATACGCAGTATTTT	CATSRQGTSGGTSTDTQYF
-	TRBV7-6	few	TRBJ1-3	TGTGCCAGCAGCCCAGTTATTTCTAGAGGGGGTTTCTCTGGAAACACCATATATTTT	CASSPVISRGGFSGNTIYF
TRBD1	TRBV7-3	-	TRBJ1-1	TGTGCCAGCAGCTTAACGATACGGTTACAGGGGGCCCGGTGTACTGAAGCTTTCTTT	CASSLTIRLQGARCTEAFF
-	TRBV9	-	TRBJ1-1	TGTGCCAGCAGCGTGCTTCAGGGTCCGAACACTGAAGCTTTCTTT	CASSVLQGPNTEAFF
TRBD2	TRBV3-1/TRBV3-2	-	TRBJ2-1	TGTGCCAGCAGCCAAGGCCCCGCGGGAGGATATGAGCAGTTCTTC	CASSQGPAGGYEQFF
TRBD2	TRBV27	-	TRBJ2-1	TGTGCCAGCAGTAGGACTAGCGGGAGGGCCAATGAGCAGTTCTTC	CASSRTSGRANEQFF
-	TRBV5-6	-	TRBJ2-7	TGTGCCAGCAGCTTAGGACTGGATTCCTACGAGCAGTACTTC	CASSLGLDSYEQYF
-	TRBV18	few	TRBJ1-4	TGTGCCAGCTCCAAAGCAGGGGACCTTAATGAAAAACTGTTTTTT	CASSKAGDLNEKLFF
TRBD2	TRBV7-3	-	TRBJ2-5	TGTGCCAGCAGCCTTACTTTTCGGGGGGGCGACCAAGAGACCCAGTACTTC	CASSLTFRGGDQETQYF
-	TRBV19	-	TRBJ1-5	TGTGCCAGTAGTATACGAAGCCGCCAGGACAGTAGCAATCAGCCCCAGCATTTT	CASSIRSRQDSSNQPQHF